Included here is one T cell receptor (beta chain) sequence, with context. Its antigen is unknown. TCRdb keeps only in-frame clones here, not all; method: immunoSEQ multiplex PCR. The sample includes some 110,000 clones, around 94% of them seen just once. The data belong to a study of siplizumab effects on memory and regulatory T cells. Overall study results and limits: Just a small share of alloreactive clones was traced back to unstimulated subsets. Suppressive capability of dividing Tregs from siplizumab cultures went unverified. Alloreactive sequences that could be traced to unstimulated CD4+ memory cells showed a significant reduction under siplizumab.

From germline, CDR1 is SGHRS and CDR2 YFSETQ. After removal of 1 base from V and 4 bases from J, the junction contained 6 bases not matched to a gene. The CDR3 extends over 16 amino acids. The TCR originated in a human donor in good health. V gene TRBV5-1 combines with J gene TRBJ2-7, with 12 bases matching TRBD1. Sequencing was done on a sample of non-Treg CD4+ T cells sorted from blood. DNA of the CDR3: TGCGCCAGCAGCTTGTCCCCGGGACAGGGGGCTTACGAGCAGTACTTC. Translated, it gives CASSLSPGQGAYEQYF.